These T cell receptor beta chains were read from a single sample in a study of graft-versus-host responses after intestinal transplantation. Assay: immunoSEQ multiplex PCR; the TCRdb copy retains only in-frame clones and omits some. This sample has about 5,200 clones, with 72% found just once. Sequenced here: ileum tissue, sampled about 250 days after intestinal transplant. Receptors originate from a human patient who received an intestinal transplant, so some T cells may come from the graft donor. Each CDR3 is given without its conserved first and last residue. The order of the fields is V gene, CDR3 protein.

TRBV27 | ASSYGRVNYGYT
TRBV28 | ASMDGTIPSYGYT
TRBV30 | AWGTGGYEQY
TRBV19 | ASSPRDRTEAF
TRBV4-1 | ASSQVAHLNQPQH
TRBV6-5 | ASRQGEETQY
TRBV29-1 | SVALNTEAF
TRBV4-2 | ASSQGQGGNTEAF
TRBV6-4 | ASSDSVGDYNEQF
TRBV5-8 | ASSLEVLAGVISYNEQF
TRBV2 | ASCDPVELKRYGVYEQY
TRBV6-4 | ASSDTGEFGGYT
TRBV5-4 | ASSLIQGTYGYT
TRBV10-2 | ASSTRQTTYEQY
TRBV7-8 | ASSVGTSGSTDTQY
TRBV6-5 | ASSYYQGDTGELF
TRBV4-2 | ASSHPSGSYNEQF
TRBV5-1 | ASSFIIAITSGMHYEQY
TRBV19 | ASSIQGAEEQF
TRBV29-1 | SVEDREQGSLLGDTQY